The 4 T cell receptor beta chains in this list originate from one sample, sequenced in a study of blood T cell repertoires in COVID-19. Only in-frame clones appear in the TCRdb table, and some are missing; sequencing was by immunoSEQ multiplex PCR. This table has 50,000 or so clones, 90% appearing once. The specimen sequenced was peripheral blood. The receptors come from a woman older than 75 with acute or convalescent COVID-19.

V usage is TRBV25-1 and J usage is TRBJ1-4; D is perhaps TRBD1 (5 bases). From germline, CDR1 is MGHDK and CDR2 SYGVNS. The CDR3 covers 15 residues. V was clipped by 5 bases and J by 0 bases, with 10 bases between them. DNA of the CDR3: TGTGCCAGCAGTCCCCGGACACCAACTAATGAAAAACTGTTTTTT. Translated: CASSPRTPTNEKLFF.

The gene calls are TRBV12-3 or TRBV12-4 and TRBJ2-1; 7 bases are a match to TRBD1. The CDR3 is 11 amino acids. With 5 bases clipped from V and 14 bases from J, the junction kept 6 bases outside the gene matches. CDR3 sequence reads: CASSLRDREFF. The CDR3 nucleotides read TGTGCCAGCAGTCTCCGGGACAGAGAGTTCTTC.

V gene TRBV4-3 combines with J gene TRBJ2-3; TRBD2 might be the D (5 bases). The V gene's germline CDR1 is LGHNA and CDR2 YSLEER. Trimming removed 0 bases at V and 6 bases at J, with 16 bases between. The CDR3 runs 16 residues. The CDR3 here is CASSQERTPKGDTQYF. CDR3 nucleotides: TGCGCCAGCAGCCAAGAGCGGACTCCGAAAGGGGATACGCAGTATTTT.

This sequence joins TRBV18 and TRBJ1-1, with unresolved D. The CDR3 is made up of 13 amino acids. Germline assignment: CDR1 KGHSH and CDR2 LQKENI. The germline V and J ends were trimmed by 4 bases and 1 base, with 7 bases remaining between them. In DNA form, the CDR3 reads TGTGCCAGCTCACTTCAGAAGAACACTGAAGCTTTCTTT. Protein: CASSLQKNTEAFF. Supplemented by reference TRBV18 and TRBJ1-1, the full variable domain reads NAGVMQNPRHLVRRRGQEARLRCSPMKGHSHVYWYRQLPEEGLKFMVYLQKENIIDESGMPKERFSAEFPKEGPSILRIQQVVRGDSAAYFCASSLQKNTEAFFGQGTRLTVV.